This T cell receptor (beta chain) comes out of a study of blood T cell repertoires in COVID-19. Study information: The study drew acute and convalescent COVID-19 samples from the United States, Italy and Spain.

Recruits, aged roughly 18 to 95 years, lived in 24 US areas. Profiling relied on immunoSEQ multiplex PCR, and the TCRdb table lists in-frame clones only, not all of them. The sample holds approximately 200,000 clones, about nine tenths seen once. V dropped 2 bases and J dropped 2; count of bases not matched to a gene: 4. The CDR3 runs 16 residues. The germline gives CDR1 SGHVS, CDR2 FQNEAQ. The receptor's source is a man aged 25-40 years in a cohort exposed to, infected with or recovered from COVID-19 (not recorded which). The chain couples TRBV7-8 to TRBJ1-2; 11 bases are a match to TRBD1. The sample taken for sequencing was PBMCs or T cells enriched from blood (not recorded which). The CDR3 loop is CASSLRGQGANYGYTF. CDR3 in DNA: TGTGCCAGCAGCTTAAGAGGACAGGGGGCGAACTATGGCTACACCTTC.